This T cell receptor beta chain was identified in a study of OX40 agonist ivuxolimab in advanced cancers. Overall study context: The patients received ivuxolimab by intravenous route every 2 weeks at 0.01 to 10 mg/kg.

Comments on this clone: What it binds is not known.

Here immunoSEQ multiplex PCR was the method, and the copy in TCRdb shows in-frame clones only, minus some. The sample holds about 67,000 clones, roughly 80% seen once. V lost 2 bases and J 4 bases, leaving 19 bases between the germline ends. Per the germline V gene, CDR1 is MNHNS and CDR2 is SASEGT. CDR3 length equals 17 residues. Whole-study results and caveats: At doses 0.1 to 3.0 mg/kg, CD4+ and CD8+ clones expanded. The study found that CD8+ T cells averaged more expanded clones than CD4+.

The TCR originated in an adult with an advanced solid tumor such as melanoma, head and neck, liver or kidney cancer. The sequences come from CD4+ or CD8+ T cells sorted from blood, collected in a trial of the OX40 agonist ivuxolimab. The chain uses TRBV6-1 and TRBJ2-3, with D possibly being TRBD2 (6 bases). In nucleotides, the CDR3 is TGTGCCAGCAGTGAAAGTTTACTAGCTTATGACCCAGATACGCAGTATTTT. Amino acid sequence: CASSESLLAYDPDTQYF.